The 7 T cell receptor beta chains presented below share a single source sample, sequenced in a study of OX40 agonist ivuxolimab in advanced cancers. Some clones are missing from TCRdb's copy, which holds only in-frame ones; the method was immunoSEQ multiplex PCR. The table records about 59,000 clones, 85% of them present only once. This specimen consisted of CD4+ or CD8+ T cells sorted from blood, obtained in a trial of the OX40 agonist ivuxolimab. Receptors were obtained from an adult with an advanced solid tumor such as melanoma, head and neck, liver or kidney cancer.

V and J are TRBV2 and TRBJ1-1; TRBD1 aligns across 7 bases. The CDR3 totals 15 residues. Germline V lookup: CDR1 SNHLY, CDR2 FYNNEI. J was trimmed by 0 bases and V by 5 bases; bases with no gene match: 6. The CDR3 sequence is CASSRQGIMNTEAFF. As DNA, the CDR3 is TGTGCCAGCAGTAGACAGGGAATCATGAACACTGAAGCTTTCTTT.

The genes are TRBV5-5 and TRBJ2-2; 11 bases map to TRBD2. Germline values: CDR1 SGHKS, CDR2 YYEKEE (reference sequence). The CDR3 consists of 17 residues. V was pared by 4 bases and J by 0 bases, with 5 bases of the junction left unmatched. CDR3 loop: CASSAGTSGPNTGELFF. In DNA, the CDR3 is TGTGCCAGCAGCGCGGGGACTAGCGGTCCGAACACCGGGGAGCTGTTTTTT.

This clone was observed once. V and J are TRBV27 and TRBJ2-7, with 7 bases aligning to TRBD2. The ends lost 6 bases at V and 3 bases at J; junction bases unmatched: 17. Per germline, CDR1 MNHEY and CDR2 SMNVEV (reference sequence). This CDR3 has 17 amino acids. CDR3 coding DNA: TGTGCCAGCAGCACCAGAGGAGGGAGGGGACGACTCTACGAGCAGTACTTC. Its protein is CASSTRGGRGRLYEQYF.

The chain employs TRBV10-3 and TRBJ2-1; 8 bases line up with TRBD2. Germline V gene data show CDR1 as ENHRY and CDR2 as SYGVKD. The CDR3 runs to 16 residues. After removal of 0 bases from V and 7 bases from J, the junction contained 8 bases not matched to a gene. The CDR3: CAISESTSGPQNEQFF. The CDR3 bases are TGTGCCATCAGTGAGTCAACTAGCGGCCCCCAGAATGAGCAGTTCTTC.

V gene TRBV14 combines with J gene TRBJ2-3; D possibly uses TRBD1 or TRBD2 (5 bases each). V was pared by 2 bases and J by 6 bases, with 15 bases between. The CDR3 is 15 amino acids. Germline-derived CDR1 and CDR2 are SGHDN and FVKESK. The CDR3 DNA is TGTGCCAGCAGCCAATTCCGGGACCTGCTCGATACGCAGTATTTT. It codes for CASSQFRDLLDTQYF.

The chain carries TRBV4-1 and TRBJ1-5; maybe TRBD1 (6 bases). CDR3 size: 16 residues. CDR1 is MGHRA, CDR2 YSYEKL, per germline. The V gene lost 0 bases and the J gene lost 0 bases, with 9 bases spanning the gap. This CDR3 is CASSQERTDSNQPQHF. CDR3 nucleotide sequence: TGCGCCAGCAGCCAAGAACGGACAGATAGCAATCAGCCCCAGCATTTT.

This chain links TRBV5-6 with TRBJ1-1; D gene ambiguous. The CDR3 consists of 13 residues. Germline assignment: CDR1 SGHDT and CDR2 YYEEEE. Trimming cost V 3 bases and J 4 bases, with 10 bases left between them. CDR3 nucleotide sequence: TGTGCCAGCAGCTGGTTGTCTGGCACTGAAGCTTTCTTT. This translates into CASSWLSGTEAFF. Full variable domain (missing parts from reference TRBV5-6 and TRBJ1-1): DAGVTQSPTHLIKTRGQQVTLRCSPKSGHDTVSWYQQALGQGPQFIFQYYEEEERQRGNFPDRFSGHQFPNYSSELNVNALLLGDSALYLCASSWLSGTEAFFGQGTRLTVV.